The 3 T cell receptor beta chains in this list originate from one sample, sequenced in a study of early T cells in non-severe SARS-CoV-2 infection. TCRdb processed the 5' RACE reads anew with MiXCR; each CDR3 protein has one entry. The sample records around 50,000 distinct CDR3 sequences, 7% to 10% being singletons. Source material: whole blood. These receptors were taken from an adult who was a healthcare worker with PCR-confirmed SARS-CoV-2 infection or an uninfected control (not recorded which).

This clonotype was seen repeatedly, ten times or more. CDR3 DNA: TGTGCCAGCAGCGTCGGTCCGACGAAACAGCCCCAGCATTTT. This codes for CASSVGPTKQPQHF. This rearrangement joins TRBV9 to TRBJ1-5; D call uncertain. Germline V gene lookup returns CDR1 SGDLS and CDR2 YYNGEE. Between the trimmed V and J ends, which lost 2 bases and 7 bases, there was a span of 13 bases. The CDR3 length is 14 residues.

This clonotype has more than one count but fewer than ten. The chain uses TRBV5-6 and TRBJ1-2; no firm D call. V was pared by 4 bases and J by 4 bases, with 8 bases between. The germline V gene has CDR1 SGHDT and CDR2 YYEEEE. The CDR3 covers 12 residues. For the CDR3, the DNA is TGTGCCAGCAGCCAGAGGATCTATGGCTACACCTTC. Protein product: CASSQRIYGYTF. Full variable domain (outside the CDR3, taken from reference TRBV5-6 and TRBJ1-2): DAGVTQSPTHLIKTRGQQVTLRCSPKSGHDTVSWYQQALGQGPQFIFQYYEEEERQRGNFPDRFSGHQFPNYSSELNVNALLLGDSALYLCASSQRIYGYTFGSGTRLTVV.

The CDR3 region is CASSPTRTGNTEAFF. The CDR3 nucleotides are TGTGCCAGCAGCCCAACCCGAACAGGGAACACTGAAGCTTTCTTT. This sequence joins TRBV7-9 and TRBJ1-1; D perhaps matches TRBD1 (5 bases). The CDR3 is made up of 15 amino acids. Trimming stripped 5 bases from V and 1 base from J, with 14 bases between. Germline CDR1 SEHNR, CDR2 FQNEAQ (reference sequence).